These 18 T cell receptor beta chains share one sample of origin, sequenced in a study of cytomegalovirus exposure and HLA in healthy donors (dated by TCRdb to the late 2010s). Library method: the immunoSEQ multiplex PCR assay. For the multiplex PCR, a mixture combining 60 forward primers for TCR Vbeta segments and 13 reverse primers for TCR Jbeta segments was used. TCRdb's version of the immuneACCESS table is confined to in-frame rearrangements and falls short of the full clone set. An unresolved V gene accounts for under half of the shortfall where checked; the remainder is of unknown origin. Here the sample has about 130,000 clones; around 72% occur a single time. Jointly, the top ten make up approximately 2.6% of the sample. The specimen was PBMCs. The source is a human donor in good health.

The chain recombines TRBV4-3 with TRBJ2-3, with unresolved D. The germline gives CDR1 LGHNA, CDR2 YSLEER. This CDR3 contains 16 residues. The V and J ends lost 0 bases and 0 bases respectively, with 10 bases between them. The CDR3 reads CASSQDTVSSTDTQYF. The DNA of the CDR3 is TGCGCCAGCAGCCAAGATACTGTCTCGAGCACAGATACGCAGTATTTT.

The chain carries TRBV6-6 and TRBJ2-4; 7 nucleotides line up with TRBD1. J gave up 8 bases and V 6 bases, and 10 bases lay outside the gene matches. The CDR3 consists of 14 residues. The germline CDR1 and CDR2 sequences are MNHNY and SVGAGI (reference sequence). The CDR3 nucleotides read TGTGCCAGCAGCGCACTACAGGGGTCGGACATTCAGTACTTC. Translated, it gives CASSALQGSDIQYF.

The chain carries TRBV19 and TRBJ2-5; 15 bases are a match to TRBD2. Per the germline V gene, CDR1 is LNHDA and CDR2 is SQIVND (reference sequence). V was pared by 6 bases and J by 2 bases, with 7 bases of the junction left unmatched. The CDR3 runs to 17 residues. In DNA, the CDR3 is TGTGCCAGTAGACGTGGACTAGCGGGGGGGATTCAAGAGACCCAGTACTTC. It specifies CASRRGLAGGIQETQYF. The entire variable domain, with the rest obtained from reference TRBV19 and TRBJ2-5, is as follows: DGGITQSPKYLFRKEGQNVTLSCEQNLNHDAMYWYRQDPGQGLRLIYYSQIVNDFQKGDIAEGYSVSREKKESFPLTVTSAQKNPTAFYLCASRRGLAGGIQETQYFGPGTRLLVL.

For this clone: One end of the junction is discordant with germline, which a read error may explain. This chain joins TRBV7-9 and TRBJ2-7; the D is unclear. Germline-derived CDR1 and CDR2 are SEHNR and FQNEAQ (reference sequence). The CDR3 is made up of 14 amino acids. CDR3 in amino acids: CSSSYAIDSYEQYF. Written as DNA, the CDR3 is TGTTCCAGCAGCTACGCCATAGACTCCTACGAGCAGTACTTC.

Only a few counts were recorded for this clone. V is TRBV5-1 and J is TRBJ2-5; 7 bases align to TRBD2. Germline V lookup: CDR1 SGHRS, CDR2 YFSETQ. The junction had 4 bases not matched to a gene; V was cut back by 0 bases and J by 2 bases. The CDR3 covers 15 residues. CDR3 in amino acids: CASSLEGEGQETQYF. CDR3 nucleotides: TGCGCCAGCAGCTTGGAAGGGGAGGGGCAAGAGACCCAGTACTTC.

This sequence joins TRBV5-1 and TRBJ2-7; 7 bases are shared with TRBD1. Unmatched junction bases numbered 11, after V lost 0 bases and J lost 5 bases. The CDR3 loop spans 16 amino acids. CDR1 is SGHRS and CDR2 is YFSETQ in the germline V gene. CDR3 bases: TGCGCCAGCAGCTTGGCGGGGACAGTAGGGAGCAACGAGCAGTACTTC. Amino acids: CASSLAGTVGSNEQYF.

This rearrangement joins TRBV4-3 to TRBJ1-3, with TRBD1 matching over 7 bases. This CDR3 is built from 17 residues. Trimming cost V 1 base and J 2 bases; bases outside gene matches: 8. The V gene's germline CDR1 is LGHNA and CDR2 YSLEER. CDR3 region: CASSQGEGAGAGNTIYF. The CDR3 bases are TGCGCCAGCAGCCAAGGAGAGGGGGCTGGAGCTGGAAACACCATATATTTT.

This clone was detected only once. The genes are TRBV7-9 and TRBJ2-3, with TRBD2 matching over 8 bases. CDR3 length: 16 amino acids. Per the germline V gene, CDR1 is SEHNR and CDR2 is FQNEAQ (reference sequence). V gave up 5 bases and J gave up 0 bases; unmatched junction bases: 7. CDR3 protein: CASSITSGTSTDTQYF. The DNA of the CDR3 is TGTGCCAGCAGCATCACTAGCGGTACTAGCACAGATACGCAGTATTTT. The variable domain in full, completed from reference TRBV7-9 and TRBJ2-3, reads DTGVSQNPRHKITKRGQNVTFRCDPISEHNRLYWYRQTLGQGPEFLTYFQNEAQLEKSRLLSDRFSAERPKGSFSTLEIQRTEQGDSAMYLCASSITSGTSTDTQYFGPGTRLTVL.

By sample share, this clone is medium-sized. This CDR3 is also generated by other DNA sequences in the sample. The chain has TRBV27 and TRBJ2-1, with D tentatively TRBD2 (5 bases). CDR1 and CDR2 from the germline V gene are MNHEY and SMNVEV (reference sequence). V lost 3 bases and J lost 8, with 8 bases in between. The CDR3 extends over 12 amino acids. CDR3 DNA sequence: TGTGCCAGCAGTTTCCGGGGAGATGAGCAGTTCTTC. Translation gives CASSFRGDEQFF.

The chain carries TRBV7-9 and TRBJ2-2, with 8 bases identical to TRBD2. This CDR3 has 16 amino acids. Unmatched junction bases numbered 4, after V lost 3 bases and J lost 1 base. From germline, CDR1 is SEHNR and CDR2 FQNEAQ (reference sequence). The CDR3 region is CASSFPLAGNTGELFF. The CDR3 region has the DNA TGTGCCAGCAGCTTTCCGCTAGCGGGGAACACCGGGGAGCTGTTTTTT.

The rearrangement uses TRBV5-6 and TRBJ2-1; D not resolved. Trimming took 4 bases from V and 2 from J, leaving 7 bases between them. Germline-derived CDR1 and CDR2 are SGHDT and YYEEEE. The CDR3 is 13 residues long. This CDR3 reads CASSPTPYNEQFF. The CDR3 nucleotides are TGTGCCAGCAGCCCCACACCCTACAATGAGCAGTTCTTC.

This chain uses TRBV15 with TRBJ1-5; TRBD1 might be the D (5 bases). V shed 1 base and J shed 1 base, with 8 bases lying between them. Per germline, CDR1 LNHNV and CDR2 YYDKDF (reference sequence). The CDR3 totals 15 residues. CDR3 bases: TGTGCCACCAGCAGAGTAGGGGCAAGCAATCAGCCCCAGCATTTT. This encodes CATSRVGASNQPQHF.

The rearrangement links TRBV19 to TRBJ1-2; 7 bases align to TRBD1. Germline values: CDR1 LNHDA, CDR2 SQIVND (reference sequence). V lost 1 base, J lost 6 bases, and 5 bases stayed unmatched. The CDR3 spans 14 residues. The CDR3 sequence is CASSIAGGLDGYTF. The CDR3 nucleotides read TGTGCCAGTAGTATAGCAGGGGGGCTCGATGGCTACACCTTC.

This clone was observed a handful of times. DNA of the CDR3: TGTGCCAGCTCACGGGGGACAGAGAACACTGAAGCTTTCTTT. The encoded protein is CASSRGTENTEAFF. This chain joins TRBV18 and TRBJ1-1, with 7 bases identical to TRBD1. Germline CDR1 and CDR2: KGHSH and LQKENI. The CDR3 is made up of 14 amino acids. V trimming: 4 bases; J trimming: 1 base; junction bases outside the gene matches: 3.

The CDR3 reads CASSLQGGINQPQHF. CDR3 bases: TGTGCCAGCAGCTTACAAGGGGGCATCAATCAGCCCCAGCATTTT. The chain is built from TRBV7-3 and TRBJ1-5; 7 bases map to TRBD1. Germline V gene sequence: CDR1 SGHTA, CDR2 FQGTGA. J gave up 3 bases and V 2 bases, and 4 bases lay outside the gene matches. The CDR3 extends over 15 amino acids.

The rearrangement joins TRBV28 to TRBJ1-3; the match to TRBD1 covers 7 bases. The CDR3 is made up of 17 amino acids. J gave up 2 bases and V 5 bases, and 12 bases lay outside the gene matches. CDR1 is MDHEN, CDR2 SYDVKM, per germline. In DNA, the CDR3 is TGTGCCAGCAGTACCCCCTTCGGACAGGTTGCTGGAAACACCATATATTTT. This sequence encodes CASSTPFGQVAGNTIYF.

The rearrangement joins TRBV2 to TRBJ1-2; no firm D call. This CDR3 region has 11 residues. V lost 5 bases, J lost 13 bases, and 14 bases lay in between. In germline, CDR1 is SNHLY, CDR2 FYNNEI. This CDR3 is CASSFYGDATF. The CDR3 DNA reads as TGTGCCAGCAGTTTCTACGGGGATGCCACCTTC.

This sequence joins TRBV13 and TRBJ2-1, with no clear D. This CDR3 spans 15 amino acids. Germline V CDR1 and CDR2: PRHDT, FYEKMQ (reference sequence). V was trimmed by 0 bases and J by 5 bases, leaving 11 bases between them. The CDR3 protein is CASSLGRVPNNEQFF. In nucleotides, the CDR3 is TGTGCCAGCAGCTTAGGTCGGGTTCCGAACAATGAGCAGTTCTTC.